This T cell receptor (beta chain) was captured in a study of T cell responses to AZD1222 COVID-19 vaccine. Sequencing used immunoSEQ multiplex PCR; TCRdb keeps in-frame clones, though not all of them. The sample contains around 120,000 clones, around 94% of which appear only once. With regard to this clone: Its target is unknown.

The study, taken as a whole, reports: Spike as a whole was targeted by vaccine-associated CD4 TCRs, dominant at 160-218 and 743-854.

Germline V gene lookup returns CDR1 MNHEY and CDR2 SVGEGT. This CDR3 has 18 amino acids. V was pared by 6 bases and J by 4 bases, with 17 bases of the junction left unmatched. This chain uses TRBV6-2 or TRBV6-3 with TRBJ2-3; 9 bases fit TRBD2. The sample here was peripheral blood, taken 28 days after the second AZD1222 dose. This TCR derives from an adult who received the AZD1222 COVID-19 vaccine. The CDR3 reads CASSSTSGREGFADTQYF. The CDR3 region has the DNA TGTGCCAGCAGCTCCACCTCGGGGCGGGAGGGCTTTGCAGATACGCAGTATTTT.